This TCR beta chain was documented in a study of blood T cells in healthy people across ages. A sample-barcoded 5' primer and a J-beta primer mix were used in a second PCR of roughly 6 to 11 cycles. Each of the cDNA molecules was tagged by a template-switch adaptor with 12 random nucleotides. TCRdb re-analysed the 5' RACE reads in MiXCR, keeping a single row per CDR3 protein. The table records 750,000 to 950,000 distinct CDR3 sequences, around 29% of them present only once. Donors ranged from roughly 6 to 100 years old and were healthy Caucasians in Russia. This clonotype has just a few counts. This sample also appeared in a second study, on T cells of mothers and their children. As that study records: The study sampled three healthy Caucasian mothers and their six children. Whether related or unrelated, pairs show similar shaping of TCR recombination output by thymic selection.

The TCR comes from a woman in her thirties or forties in good health. The sample consisted of blood.

The CDR3 nucleotides read TGTGCCAGCAGCTTCCGAACCTTGGCAGATACGCAGTATTTT. It is translated as CASSFRTLADTQYF. The chain couples TRBV7-2 to TRBJ2-3; D is unresolved. Between the trimmed V and J ends, which lost 3 bases and 4 bases, there was a span of 11 bases. Per germline, CDR1 SGHTA and CDR2 FQGNSA. The CDR3 consists of 14 residues.